The TCR beta chain described here comes from a study of shared clonotypes between healthy human individuals. Looking at the study overall: Each donor contributed plates that comprised three CD4 naive, three CD4 memory, two CD8 naive and one CD8 memory.

This clone was observed at least ten times. Antigen: not known. Recent acute infections and vaccinations were absent in the healthy HIV-negative adult donors. Profiling relied on immunoSEQ multiplex PCR, and the TCRdb table lists in-frame clones only, not all of them. The profile shows a few hundred thousand clones, around 87% of them singletons. General study findings and limits: Naive subsets typically showed greater estimated richness than memory subsets. Owing to a small donor count, the genetic and exposure-history diversity represented was limited.

Germline CDR1 and CDR2: MNHNS and SASEGT. V was clipped by 7 bases and J by 7 bases; unmatched bases: 4. This CDR3 is 13 amino acids long. Material for sequencing was memory CD8+ T cells sorted from blood. Regarding subset: CD45RO+ cells pooled with CCR7-negative TemRA cells. The chain carries TRBV6-1 and TRBJ2-1, with 10 bases lining up with TRBD2. The receptor comes from a man younger than 35 in good health. The CDR3 loop is CASIRTSGNEQFF. The DNA for the CDR3 is TGTGCCAGCATACGGACTAGCGGAAATGAGCAGTTCTTC.